This T cell receptor beta chain was captured by sequencing in a study of blood T cell repertoires in COVID-19. Background on the study: Collection of acute and convalescent COVID-19 samples took place in the United States, Italy and Spain. T cells, B-cell-depleted T cells, or PBMCs supplied cDNA or gDNA.

Per the authors' pipeline: For nucleated cells, counts were estimated from reference gene primer amplification. TCRdb's table, derived via immunoSEQ multiplex PCR, lists solely in-frame clones and lacks some. The DNA gave D and trimming, while V, J and clone size come from that table. The sample records under 250,000 clones, roughly nine tenths being singletons. There are 11 residues in the CDR3. Germline V gene lookup returns CDR1 ENHRY and CDR2 SYGVKD. The germline V and J ends were trimmed by 6 bases and 5 bases, with 7 bases remaining between them. This TCR was recovered from a man aged 55 to 70 with acute or convalescent COVID-19. This chain joins TRBV10-3 and TRBJ1-1; D gene unclear. Sequencing was carried out using peripheral blood. As DNA, the CDR3 is TGTGCCATCAGCTGGGAGACTGAAGCTTTCTTT. This codes for CAISWETEAFF.